This is a list of T cell receptor beta chains from one sample in a study of blood T cell repertoires in COVID-19. Assay used: immunoSEQ multiplex PCR; TCRdb lists only in-frame clones, some missing. The table has 250,000 to 350,000 clones, less than 85% seen once. Sequenced sample: PBMCs or T cells enriched from blood (not recorded which). All receptors come from a woman between 50 and 59 years old who had recovered from COVID-19. CDR3s include the opening cysteine and the closing phenylalanine or tryptophan.

V	J	CDR3
TRBV24-1	TRBJ2-3	CATAAASSTDTQYF
TRBV5-1	TRBJ2-2	CASSLQQGGTGELFF
TRBV29-1	TRBJ1-4	CSAGTADEKLFF
TRBV6-2/TRBV6-3	TRBJ1-2	CASSYSSGGMAGGYTF
TRBV7-2	TRBJ1-5	CASSLNAGAHDQPQHF
TRBV11-2	TRBJ2-5	CASSFLGGTIETQYF
TRBV11-3	TRBJ2-1	CASSLEISTEQFF
TRBV27	TRBJ2-2	CASTLGQATGELFF
TRBV7-9	TRBJ1-2	CASTGDSNYGYTF
TRBV6-5	TRBJ1-2	CASNLQGAGYGYTF
TRBV30	TRBJ2-3	CAWRKDQGYVDTQYF
TRBV14	TRBJ1-2	CASSQDPPGANYGYTF
TRBV3-1/TRBV3-2	TRBJ1-2	CASSQDLAGASWDYGYTF
TRBV7-2	TRBJ2-4	CASSRGGSENIQYF